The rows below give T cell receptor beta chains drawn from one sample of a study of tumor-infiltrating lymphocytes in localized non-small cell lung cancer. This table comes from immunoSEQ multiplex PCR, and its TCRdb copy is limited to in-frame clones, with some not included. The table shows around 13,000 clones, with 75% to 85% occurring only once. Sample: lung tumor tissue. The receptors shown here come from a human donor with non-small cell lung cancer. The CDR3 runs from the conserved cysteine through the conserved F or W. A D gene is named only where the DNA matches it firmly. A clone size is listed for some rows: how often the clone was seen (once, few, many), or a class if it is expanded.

TGTGCCAGCTCGGGTGGGACTCCCCCTGGATGGCCCCAGCATTTT,CASSGGTPPGWPQHF,TRBV18,.,.,TRBJ1-5
TGTGCCAGCAGCTCCCGGGGCAAGTTTAGCAATCAGCCCCAGCATTTT,CASSSRGKFSNQPQHF,TRBV5-6,.,.,TRBJ1-5
TGTGCCAGCAATTCTCCGGAGACAGGACCAAATGGCTACACCTTC,CASNSPETGPNGYTF,TRBV2,.,.,TRBJ1-2
TGTGCCAGCAACGGACCCCCCGCGAACACCGGGGAGCTGTTTTTT,CASNGPPANTGELFF,TRBV6-1,.,.,TRBJ2-2
TGTGCCAGCAACAGACGCCCAGAGACCCAGTACTTC,CASNRRPETQYF,TRBV2,.,.,TRBJ2-5
TGCGCCAGCAGCCAAGATCGAGTGGGGGGACCCTGGGTGGATGGCTACACCTTC,CASSQDRVGGPWVDGYTF,TRBV4-3,.,.,TRBJ1-2
TGTGCCAGCAGTTACTTCGGAGGCCAGAACACCGGGGAGCTGTTTTTT,CASSYFGGQNTGELFF,TRBV6-5,.,.,TRBJ2-2
TGTGCCAGCAGGGGACAGGCTTCCTACGAGCAGTACTTC,CASRGQASYEQYF,TRBV6-1,TRBD1,.,TRBJ2-7
TGCGCCAGCAGCCAGGCGGACAGGGGAACTAATGAAAAACTGTTTTTT,CASSQADRGTNEKLFF,TRBV4-3,TRBD1,once,TRBJ1-4
TGCAGTGCGCGGACTTTCGGTGAGCAGTTCTTC,CSARTFGEQFF,TRBV20-1,.,.,TRBJ2-1
TGTGCCAGCTCACCCCTAGTGGTTAGCACAGATACGCAGTATTTT,CASSPLVVSTDTQYF,TRBV18,.,.,TRBJ2-3
TGTGCCAGCGGTCGAGGGGGGCGGAACACCATATATTTT,CASGRGGRNTIYF,TRBV28,.,.,TRBJ1-3
TGCGCCAGCAGCCCCCGGGCCAGCAGCTCCTATAATTCACCCCTCCACTTT,CASSPRASSSYNSPLHF,TRBV5-1,.,.,TRBJ1-6
TGTGCCAGCAGCCCGACAGGATCTTTTAGCAATCAGCCCCAGCATTTT,CASSPTGSFSNQPQHF,TRBV28,.,.,TRBJ1-5
TGTGCCAGCACCCAGAGAAGATTACGGCAGGTGGAAGAGACCCAGTACTTC,CASTQRRLRQVEETQYF,TRBV5-6,.,.,TRBJ2-5
TGCGCCAGCAGCTTGGTTGGGAAAAAAGAAGAGACCCAGTACTTC,CASSLVGKKEETQYF,TRBV5-1,.,once,TRBJ2-5
TGTGCCAGCAGCAAAGTTCTTGGCAGGGTGAACACTGAAGCTTTCTTT,CASSKVLGRVNTEAFF,TRBV21-1,.,.,TRBJ1-1
TGCGCCAGTAGCCGATTAGGACAGCCAACTGAAGCTTTCTTT,CASSRLGQPTEAFF,TRBV5-1,.,.,TRBJ1-1
TGTGCCAGCAGCTTGGGTGGGGGGGCAGCAGGCTACGAGCAGTACTTC,CASSLGGGAAGYEQYF,TRBV5-6,.,.,TRBJ2-7
TGTGCCAGCTCACCTTTTAGGGACTCCTACGAGCAGTACTTC,CASSPFRDSYEQYF,TRBV18,.,.,TRBJ2-7
TGTGCCAGCAGATCGCAGGGGGGTTACGCTTTCTTT,CASRSQGGYAFF,TRBV6-6,TRBD1,.,TRBJ1-1
TGTGCCGGGACAGGGTGGACCGGGGAGCTGTTTTTT,CAGTGWTGELFF,TRBV6-1,TRBD1,once,TRBJ2-2
TGTGCCAGTAAGACAGATGGACGCTATAATTCACCCCTCCACTTT,CASKTDGRYNSPLHF,TRBV19,.,.,TRBJ1-6
TGTGCCAGCAGCGTCGGGGGAGGAAATACGCAGTATTTT,CASSVGGGNTQYF,TRBV9,.,.,TRBJ2-3
TGTGCCAGCAGCTTAGTGGACAGCCTCGTCTACGAGCAGTACTTC,CASSLVDSLVYEQYF,TRBV7-2,.,once,TRBJ2-7
TGTGCCAGCAGCCAAGATGGACAGGGTTCCATTCAGCCCCAGCATTTT,CASSQDGQGSIQPQHF,TRBV4-2,TRBD1,.,TRBJ1-5
TGCAGCGTTGACGGGGGACTGGCCAATGAGCAGTTCTTC,CSVDGGLANEQFF,TRBV29-1,.,.,TRBJ2-1
TGTGCCAGTTCCATTCTGGGGTGGAGTGGCTACACCTTC,CASSILGWSGYTF,TRBV6-5,.,.,TRBJ1-2
TGCGCCAGCAGCTTGGAATCCAGGACAGAATGGACCCAGTACTTC,CASSLESRTEWTQYF,TRBV5-1,.,.,TRBJ2-5
TGTGCCAGCAGTTATTCCCAGGGCTACACAGATACGCAGTATTTT,CASSYSQGYTDTQYF,TRBV6-5,.,.,TRBJ2-3
TGTGCCAGCAGCTCAACCTACAGGGGGGGGTACGAGCAGTACTTC,CASSSTYRGGYEQYF,TRBV13,.,.,TRBJ2-7
TGTGCCAGCAGTGAAGAACTAGCGGGACGCTCCTACGAGCAGTACTTC,CASSEELAGRSYEQYF,TRBV6-1,TRBD2,once,TRBJ2-7